The 24 T cell receptor beta chains reported below all come from one sample, sequenced in a study of glioma-infiltrating T cells. Using RNA template, CDR3s of TCR alpha and beta were amplified with iRepertoire arm-PCR. TCRdb redid the calling of the multiplex PCR reads with MiXCR, one entry per CDR3 protein. The data hold about 180,000 distinct CDR3 sequences, with around 42% observed a single time. Sequenced input: glioma tissue, nonneoplastic brain tissue, or PBMCs (not recorded which). The receptor set was obtained from a human donor with low-grade glioma or glioblastoma, undergoing nonglioma brain surgery, or in good health (not recorded which).

A note on this clonotype: Just one base apart from a much larger clone, this may be a read error. The chain couples TRBV6-1 to TRBJ2-5; weak D call: TRBD1 (6 bases). Germline loops: CDR1 MNHNS, CDR2 SASEGT. The CDR3 covers 18 residues. The CDR3 spells CASSSGVAGPTPQEAQYF. The CDR3 DNA is TGTGCCAGCAGCTCAGGGGTGGCTGGCCCCACACCCCAAGAGGCCCAGTACTTC.

As regards this clonotype: One base away lies a much larger clone, so this may be a sequencing read error. V and J are TRBV28 and TRBJ2-7; TRBD1 matches 8 bases. The CDR3 loop spans 13 amino acids. The germline V gene has CDR1 MDHEN and CDR2 SYDVKM. J was trimmed by 3 bases and V by 6 bases; bases with no gene match: 4. The CDR3 DNA reads TGTGCCAGCAGCAGGACAGGGCTCTACGAGCAGTACTTC. Translating it yields CASSRTGLYEQYF.

This clonotype has only a few counts. DNA of the CDR3: TGTGCCAGCAGCTTGGCCGGGAGACGGACAGATACGCAGTATTTT. It translates to CASSLAGRRTDTQYF. The genes are TRBV7-2 and TRBJ2-3, with D possibly TRBD2 on 6 matching bases. V dropped 3 bases and J dropped 3 bases, with 13 bases sitting between them. There are 15 residues in the CDR3. CDR1 and CDR2 from the germline V gene are SGHTA and FQGNSA. The full variable domain, its missing parts supplied by reference TRBV7-2 and TRBJ2-3, is GAGVSQSPSNKVTEKGKDVELRCDPISGHTALYWYRQSLGQGLEFLIYFQGNSAPDKSGLPSDRFSAERTGGSVSTLTIQRTQQEDSAVYLCASSLAGRRTDTQYFGPGTRLTVL.

This clonotype has ten or more counts. The chain carries TRBV28 and TRBJ2-5; D unresolved. The CDR3 length is 13 residues. The V end lost 4 bases, the J end lost 1 base, and 7 bases lay between the germline ends. Germline CDR1 MDHEN, CDR2 SYDVKM. CDR3 DNA sequence: TGTGCCAGCAGTTCTAATTCCCAAGAGACCCAGTACTTC. It translates to CASSSNSQETQYF.

This clonotype was found many times. J is TRBJ2-7 and V is TRBV4-1; D is unresolved. The CDR3 has 13 residues. V was clipped by 1 base and J by 3 bases, with 7 bases between them. Germline V gene data show CDR1 as MGHRA and CDR2 as YSYEKL. The DNA for the CDR3 is TGCGCCAGCAGCCAAGGAGAGAACTACGAGCAGTACTTC. It specifies CASSQGENYEQYF.

This clonotype has more than one count but fewer than ten. The chain uses TRBV2 and TRBJ2-3; 9 bases align to TRBD2. CDR3 length: 14 amino acids. The germline gives CDR1 SNHLY, CDR2 FYNNEI. Trimming took 11 bases from V and 4 from J; bases not matched to a gene: 10. CDR3 sequence: CAVHKREVADTQYF. In DNA form, the CDR3 reads TGTGCCGTCCACAAGCGGGAGGTGGCAGATACGCAGTATTTT. Using reference TRBV2 and TRBJ2-3 for the parts outside the CDR3, the full variable domain is EPEVTQTPSHQVTQMGQEVILRCVPISNHLYFYWYRQILGQKVEFLVSFYNNEISEKSEIFDDQFSVERPDGSNFTLKIRSTKLEDSAMYFCAVHKREVADTQYFGPGTRLTVL.

This rearrangement joins TRBV27 to TRBJ2-1; D is unresolved. Germline lookup yields CDR1 MNHEY and CDR2 SMNVEV (reference sequence). V gave up 4 bases and J gave up 5 bases, with 18 bases separating them. The CDR3 length is 16 residues. The DNA of the CDR3 is TGTGCCAGCAGTTACGTACTACCACCCCCAGACAATGAGCAGTTCTTC. Translating it yields CASSYVLPPPDNEQFF.

This clonotype showed up many times. The J gene is TRBJ2-7, the V gene TRBV6-1, with D unresolved. This CDR3 region has 11 residues. Germline CDR1 reads MNHNS; CDR2 reads SASEGT. V dropped 5 bases and J dropped 5 bases, with 7 bases sitting between them. The CDR3 DNA follows: TGTGCCAGCAGTCGTTCGGACGAGCAGTACTTC. The encoded protein is CASSRSDEQYF.

The chain couples TRBV2 to TRBJ2-7, with D perhaps matching TRBD1 (6 bases). The CDR3 is made up of 15 amino acids. CDR1 and CDR2 from the germline V gene are SNHLY and FYNNEI. Trimming cost V 6 bases and J 3 bases, with 18 bases left between them. CDR3 protein: CASRTRGLGVYEQYF. In DNA, the CDR3 is TGTGCCAGCAGGACCAGGGGTTTGGGCGTCTACGAGCAGTACTTC.

This clonotype was seen many times. The chain employs TRBV7-9 and TRBJ2-3, with D perhaps TRBD2 (6 bases). Germline V lookup: CDR1 SEHNR, CDR2 FQNEAQ (reference sequence). Trimming took 3 bases from V and 4 from J, leaving 11 bases between them. The CDR3 sequence is 14 residues long. Here the CDR3 reads CASSFSGVSDTQYF. Here the CDR3 DNA reads TGTGCCAGCAGCTTTAGCGGAGTATCAGATACGCAGTATTTT.

This clonotype was detected ten times or more. The chain carries TRBV20-1 and TRBJ1-5, with D tentatively TRBD1 (5 bases). The CDR3 runs 15 residues. Germline V gives CDR1 DFQATT, CDR2 SNEGSKA (reference sequence). V lost 5 bases to trimming and J lost 0 bases, with 14 bases between them. The CDR3 region has the DNA TGCAGTGCTCAGGCGACAGACTTTAGCAATCAGCCCCAGCATTTT. This codes for CSAQATDFSNQPQHF.

The CDR3 coding sequence is TGTGCTAGAACTAGCGGGGACACGCAGTATTTT. It specifies CARTSGDTQYF. The chain couples TRBV28 to TRBJ2-3; TRBD2 agrees at 10 bases. The length of the CDR3 is 11 residues. Germline lookup yields CDR1 MDHEN and CDR2 SYDVKM. The full variable domain, rest sourced from reference TRBV28 and TRBJ2-3, is DVKVTQSSRYLVKRTGEKVFLECVQDMDHENMFWYRQDPGLGLRLIYFSYDVKMKEKGDIPEGYSVSREKKERFSLILESASTNQTSMYLCARTSGDTQYFGPGTRLTVL.

This clonotype showed up just a few times. V is TRBV7-2 and J is TRBJ1-5; D is undetermined. V gave up 5 bases and J gave up 0 bases, with 20 bases separating them. Germline-derived CDR1 and CDR2 are SGHTA and FQGNSA. This CDR3 has 18 residues. Written as DNA, the CDR3 is TGTGCCAGCAGCAAGGACCCCCGGAGCCTTTATAGCAATCAGCCCCAGCATTTT. Amino acid sequence: CASSKDPRSLYSNQPQHF.

This clonotype was seen many times. The rearrangement links TRBV28 to TRBJ2-2, with TRBD1 as a possible D gene (6 bases). This CDR3 region has 16 residues. V shed 4 bases and J shed 1 base, with 13 bases lying between them. Germline CDR1 is MDHEN and CDR2 is SYDVKM. The CDR3 loop reads CASSYALDRNTGELFF. In nucleotides, the CDR3 is TGTGCCAGCAGTTATGCCCTGGACAGGAACACCGGGGAGCTGTTTTTT. Looking up the rest from reference TRBV28 and TRBJ2-2 gives the full variable domain: DVKVTQSSRYLVKRTGEKVFLECVQDMDHENMFWYRQDPGLGLRLIYFSYDVKMKEKGDIPEGYSVSREKKERFSLILESASTNQTSMYLCASSYALDRNTGELFFGEGSRLTVL.

The genes are TRBV28 and TRBJ2-7; TRBD2 is a possible D gene (5 bases). The CDR3 has 15 residues. CDR1 is MDHEN and CDR2 is SYDVKM in the germline V gene. V lost 2 bases, J lost 6 bases, and 17 bases lay in between. The CDR3 loop reads CASSLEASKKGEQYF. The DNA for the CDR3 is TGTGCCAGCAGTTTAGAGGCTAGCAAAAAAGGCGAGCAGTACTTC.

V gene TRBV9 combines with J gene TRBJ1-5, with D uncertain. The CDR3 is 14 residues long. The V end was cut by 0 bases, the J end by 1 base, with 5 bases between. The germline CDR1 and CDR2 sequences are SGDLS and YYNGEE. The CDR3 is CASSVGGSNQPQHF. The CDR3 DNA reads as TGTGCCAGCAGCGTAGGTGGAAGCAATCAGCCCCAGCATTTT.

This clonotype was seen only a few times. The rearrangement uses TRBV2 and TRBJ2-5, with D tentatively TRBD1 (6 bases). The CDR3 is 15 amino acids. The germline CDR1 and CDR2 sequences are SNHLY and FYNNEI. Trimming pared 7 bases from V and 0 bases from J, leaving 15 bases between. The CDR3 loop is CASTEGRTDQETQYF. In DNA form, the CDR3 reads TGTGCCAGCACCGAAGGGCGGACAGACCAAGAGACCCAGTACTTC.

This clonotype has at least ten counts. This chain joins TRBV19 and TRBJ2-1; D could derive from TRBD1 or TRBD2 (5 bases each). Looked up from germline, CDR1 is LNHDA and CDR2 is SQIVND (reference sequence). Trimming removed 4 bases at V and 10 bases at J, with 26 bases between. The CDR3 has 17 amino acids. CDR3 loop: CASSTIGADRSLEEQFF. In DNA form, the CDR3 reads TGTGCCAGTAGTACCATCGGGGCCGACCGTAGCCTGGAGGAGCAGTTCTTC.

This clonotype occurred many times. This chain joins TRBV28 and TRBJ2-3; 7 bases map to TRBD1. CDR3 length equals 15 residues. Germline loops: CDR1 MDHEN, CDR2 SYDVKM. V was clipped by 7 bases and J by 2 bases; unmatched bases: 9. CDR3 loop: CASKRQGDNTDTQYF. The CDR3 nucleotides are TGTGCCAGCAAACGACAGGGAGACAACACAGATACGCAGTATTTT.

This clonotype was seen repeatedly, ten times or more. The chain couples TRBV10-2 to TRBJ2-5, with D possibly TRBD1 on 6 matching bases. The CDR3 is 14 residues long. Germline CDR1 reads WSHSY; CDR2 reads SAAADI. Between the trimmed V and J ends, which lost 1 base and 0 bases, there was a span of 6 bases. CDR3 sequence reads: CASSEYRDQETQYF. CDR3 sequence (DNA): TGCGCCAGCAGTGAGTACAGGGACCAAGAGACCCAGTACTTC.

There are many counts of this clonotype. The chain couples TRBV7-9 to TRBJ1-2, with unresolved D. The V and J ends lost 4 bases and 5 bases respectively, with 14 bases between them. The CDR3 is made up of 14 amino acids. Per the germline V gene, CDR1 is SEHNR and CDR2 is FQNEAQ (reference sequence). The CDR3 spells CASSSLRVPYGYTF. CDR3 in DNA: TGTGCCAGCAGCTCATTAAGGGTACCGTATGGCTACACCTTC.

Ten or more counts support this clonotype. The rearrangement joins TRBV2 to TRBJ2-3; D gene uncertain. V was shortened by 4 bases and J by 4 bases, with 18 bases between the two germline ends. CDR1 and CDR2 (germline): SNHLY, FYNNEI. The CDR3 has 16 amino acids. The CDR3 nucleotides are TGTGCCAGCAGTGTCCGGACCCTTCTGGGCCCAGATACGCAGTATTTT. This codes for CASSVRTLLGPDTQYF.

This clonotype was detected only a few times. The chain carries TRBV11-1 and TRBJ2-2; 9 nucleotides line up with TRBD1. V shed 5 bases, J shed 5 bases, and the junction held 6 bases outside the gene matches. Germline V gives CDR1 SGHAT, CDR2 FQDESV (reference sequence). The length of the CDR3 is 15 residues. The CDR3: CASSPDRGWTGELFF. The DNA for the CDR3 is TGTGCCAGCAGCCCCGACAGGGGGTGGACCGGGGAGCTGTTTTTT.

This sequence joins TRBV19 and TRBJ2-7; 7 nucleotides align to TRBD1. The CDR3 runs to 13 residues. J gave up 2 bases and V 8 bases, and 6 bases lay outside the gene matches. The V gene's germline CDR1 is LNHDA and CDR2 SQIVND (reference sequence). CDR3 sequence reads: CASAGTATYEQYF. DNA of the CDR3: TGTGCCAGTGCCGGGACAGCAACCTACGAGCAGTACTTC.